This T cell receptor (beta chain) came from a study of blood T cells in healthy people across ages (dated by TCRdb to between 2014 and 2016). Background for the entire study: In model experiments, roughly one uniquely barcoded TCR beta cDNA molecule per two T cells was captured by template switching. For two donors (one aged 18 to 29 and one aged 80 or older), the study analyzed two additional independent replicas of 1 million unique cDNA reads from the same blood draw. To avoid experimental bias, donors of different ages were spread randomly across the sequencing lanes. To track age-related changes in TCR beta repertoire diversity, the study relied on deep sequencing normalized with unique cDNA molecular identifiers. Four age groups were formed from the donors: young (average approximately 16 years), middle-aged (approximately 39), aged (roughly 59) and long-lived (approximately 78).

Study-wide conclusions, independent of this receptor: The percentage of naive T cells measured by flow cytometry correlated strongly with observed TCR beta diversity. Observed TCR beta diversity per million T cells fell roughly linearly with age, and a significant reduction was already apparent by age around 44. Compared with the aged group, the long-lived group had more naive CD4+ T cells, fewer expanded clones and increased TCR diversity, a pattern suggesting age selection. Because donor CMV infection status was unknown, age-related changes in expanded clonotypes were potentially confounded. Estimates of total diversity based on one million sequenced T cells were regarded as lower bounds and as underestimates. Bulk unsorted PBMC profiling prevented conclusive comparison of naive and antigen-experienced compartments.

Details on this clonotype: Which antigen it targets is not known. The record has no base qualities; no much larger clone is one base away.

Donors were a few dozen systemically healthy Caucasian individuals from Russia aged about 6 to 100 years. Roughly 10 milliliters of peripheral blood were collected from each donor into EDTA-treated Vacutainer tubes. Ficoll-Paque density-gradient centrifugation was used to isolate PBMCs, with at least 7 million per sample. Total RNA was extracted from PBMCs with Trizol reagent, with at least 6 micrograms obtained per sample. Naive CD45RAhigh/CD27high T cell percentages were measured by flow cytometry on a PBMC aliquot from every donor. Including cysteine and phenylalanine, the CDR3 has 15 amino acids. The CDR3 DNA has 45 bases and is translated from base 1. V is cut back by 3 bases and J by 4 bases, with 8 bases in the junction unmatched. The germline V gene (reference sequence) yields MNHEY for CDR1 and SMNVEV for CDR2. Receptors were amplified or captured by 5' RACE. These reads were obtained on an Illumina HiSeq 2500. The second PCR ran for roughly 7 to 11 cycles and used a J-beta primer mix along with a sample-barcoded 5' primer. A template-switch 5' adaptor carrying 12 random nucleotides introduced a unique molecular identifier onto each TCR beta cDNA molecule. Each sample yielded at least 2.5 million CDR3-containing paired-end reads. First-strand cDNA was synthesized from all RNA with the Mint cDNA synthesis kit, primed by a TRBC-specific oligonucleotide. Following uracil-DNA glycosylase treatment, all cDNA underwent a first 18-cycle PCR with the universal primers M1SS and BC2_uni_R. In the original analysis: For normalization, 1 million high-quality reads were randomly selected from each sample, with every read carrying a distinct molecular identifier. Reads with shared molecular identifiers were discarded instead of being binned into consensus sequences. MiTCR, with a Q25 quality threshold and the strictest error-elimination algorithm, was used for CDR3 identification, clonotype clustering and error correction. A nonparametric unseen species model with Euler transformation was used to estimate lower-bound total TCR beta diversity. The raw public reads went through TCRdb reprocessing: fastp at Q25, MiXCR clone calling, in-frame beta chains kept. Identical CDR3 protein sequences are pooled into one entry, listed with their most common genes and DNA. TCRdb, rather than the study authors, made the V and J calls. In all, the sample holds about 1,800,000 distinct CDR3 sequences, and over 25% of those were seen once. 6.5% to 8.5% of the sample is taken by the ten largest.

The receptor was derived from a woman under 40 in good health. The sequence links TRBV27 to TRBJ1-2, with 7 junctional bases fitting TRBD1. The sequencing input was blood. The CDR3: CASSFQGGGSYGYTF. Read as DNA, the sequence is TGTGCCAGCAGTTTCCAGGGGGGGGGAAGCTATGGCTACACCTTC.